The 28 T cell receptor beta chains listed next were all sequenced from one sample in a study of CD8+ T cells in alopecia areata. Investigators isolated RNA and reverse transcribed it into cDNA to act as the sequencing template. The protocol was immunoSEQ multiplex PCR, while the TCRdb copy is restricted to in-frame clones and leaves out a portion. The sample lists 140,000 to 150,000 clones, around two thirds occurring once. Sequencing was performed on CD8+ T cells sorted from blood. Every receptor here comes from a human donor in good health.

This chain uses TRBV11-2 with TRBJ2-7; 8 bases are shared with TRBD2. Unmatched junction bases numbered 2, after V lost 6 bases and J lost 1 base. The CDR3 sequence is 13 residues long. From germline, CDR1 is SGHAT and CDR2 FQNNGV. CDR3 region: CASSPSGSYEQYF. CDR3 sequence (DNA): TGTGCCAGCAGTCCTAGCGGGTCCTACGAGCAGTACTTC.

The J gene is TRBJ2-1, the V gene TRBV4-1; 9 bases match TRBD2. Germline loops: CDR1 MGHRA, CDR2 YSYEKL. This CDR3 is built from 16 residues. V lost 1 base and J lost 10; bases outside the gene matches: 11. CDR3 DNA: TGCGCCAGCAGCCAAGGTTTGCGGGAGGGCCTAAGGGAGCAGTTCTTC. This encodes CASSQGLREGLREQFF.

The J gene is TRBJ2-3, the V gene TRBV28; D call uncertain. Germline V gives CDR1 MDHEN, CDR2 SYDVKM. The germline V and J ends were trimmed by 5 bases and 4 bases, with 13 bases remaining between them. The length of the CDR3 is 14 residues. CDR3: CASSLGFYPDTQYF. CDR3 coding DNA: TGTGCCAGCAGTCTAGGGTTTTATCCAGATACGCAGTATTTT.

The V call is TRBV6-5, the J call TRBJ2-7; D remains ambiguous. CDR1 and CDR2 (germline): MNHEY, SVGAGI. With 0 bases removed from V and 5 bases from J, the gap between germline ends came to 11 bases. The CDR3 is 14 residues long. CDR3 DNA: TGTGCCAGCAGTTACTCGAAGTTTGGCCACGAGCAGTACTTC. Translated: CASSYSKFGHEQYF.

V and J are TRBV7-8 and TRBJ2-5, with TRBD2 matching 7 bases. The J segment lost 2 bases and the V segment lost 5 bases, leaving 11 bases of the junction unmatched. Germline CDR1 reads SGHVS; CDR2 reads FQNEAQ. CDR3 length equals 16 residues. CDR3 in amino acids: CASSLVPSSGQETQYF. CDR3 nucleotide sequence: TGTGCCAGCAGCCTAGTCCCGTCTAGCGGTCAAGAGACCCAGTACTTC.

This clone was counted only a few times. The rearrangement joins TRBV7-9 to TRBJ2-5, with 7 positions matching TRBD1. Germline V gene lookup returns CDR1 SEHNR and CDR2 FQNEAQ (reference sequence). The CDR3 is made up of 14 amino acids. Germline trimming cut 5 bases from V and 0 bases from J; bases unmatched to any gene: 3. CDR3 amino acids: CASSRDSNQETQYF. The CDR3 DNA sequence: TGTGCCAGCAGCCGGGACAGCAACCAAGAGACCCAGTACTTC.

In its sample, this clone was seen a few times. As DNA, the CDR3 is TGTGCCAGCAGCTCAACAATAGCCCAGAACACCGGGGAGCTGTTTTTT. Protein: CASSSTIAQNTGELFF. The chain links TRBV7-9 to TRBJ2-2; no reliable D call. The CDR3 is 16 residues long. The V gene's germline CDR1 is SEHNR and CDR2 FQNEAQ (reference sequence). V shed 4 bases and J shed 1 base, with 13 bases lying between them.

This clone has a handful of counts. The chain carries TRBV6-1 and TRBJ1-2; 11 nucleotides line up with TRBD1. The ends lost 3 bases at V and 4 bases at J; junction bases unmatched: 10. Germline V CDR1 and CDR2: MNHNS, SASEGT. The CDR3 is 17 amino acids. In DNA, the CDR3 is TGTGCCAGCAGTGACTACCCCCCGGGACAGGGGGGCTATGGCTACACCTTC. Protein sequence: CASSDYPPGQGGYGYTF.

This chain links TRBV9 with TRBJ2-2; the match to TRBD2 covers 11 bases. Germline assignment: CDR1 SGDLS and CDR2 YYNGEE. Unmatched junction bases numbered 4, after V lost 4 bases and J lost 5 bases. This CDR3 has 15 residues. CDR3 amino acids: CASSTSGSFTGELFF. CDR3 in DNA: TGTGCCAGCAGCACTAGCGGGAGTTTTACCGGGGAGCTGTTTTTT. Full variable domain (missing parts from reference TRBV9 and TRBJ2-2): DSGVTQTPKHLITATGQRVTLRCSPRSGDLSVYWYQQSLDQGLQFLIQYYNGEERAKGNILERFSAQQFPDLHSELNLSSLELGDSALYFCASSTSGSFTGELFFGEGSRLTVL.

The rearrangement uses TRBV2 and TRBJ2-1; 7 positions agree with TRBD1. Germline lookup yields CDR1 SNHLY and CDR2 FYNNEI. Germline trimming cut 6 bases from V and 5 bases from J; bases unmatched to any gene: 7. CDR3 size: 14 residues. The CDR3 loop is CASRVTGTDNEQFF. For the CDR3, the DNA is TGTGCCAGCAGGGTAACCGGGACAGACAATGAGCAGTTCTTC.

This rearrangement joins TRBV7-9 to TRBJ1-4; D gene ambiguous. This CDR3 comprises 13 residues. Trimming removed 9 bases from V and 5 bases from J, with 13 bases in between. The germline CDR1 and CDR2 sequences are SEHNR and FQNEAQ (reference sequence). CDR3 residues: CASTTSLNEKLFF. The DNA for the CDR3 is TGTGCCAGTACGACTTCTCTGAATGAAAAACTGTTTTTT.

This clone occurred a few times. The chain uses TRBV29-1 and TRBJ1-2, with 7 bases matching TRBD1. Germline V CDR1 and CDR2: SQVTM, ANQGSEA. With V trimmed by 5 bases and J by 2 bases, 14 bases remained unmatched. This CDR3 has 16 amino acids. This CDR3 reads CSVLNPGQFANYGYTF. The CDR3 DNA sequence: TGCAGCGTTCTTAACCCGGGACAGTTTGCGAACTATGGCTACACCTTC.

This clone was recorded a few times. The rearrangement joins TRBV27 to TRBJ2-3, with D unclear. This CDR3 comprises 15 residues. V was clipped by 3 bases and J by 5 bases, with 15 bases between them. Germline assignment: CDR1 MNHEY and CDR2 SMNVEV (reference sequence). DNA of the CDR3: TGTGCCAGCAGTTTTGGGCCGGCACTTATAGATACGCAGTATTTT. Its protein is CASSFGPALIDTQYF.

J is TRBJ2-2 and V is TRBV7-6; D gene unclear. This CDR3 contains 13 residues. The V and J ends lost 2 bases and 9 bases respectively, with 10 bases between them. Germline CDR1 is SGHVS and CDR2 is FNYEAQ. The CDR3: CASSLRGPRELFF. CDR3 nucleotide sequence: TGTGCCAGCAGCTTACGAGGACCCCGGGAGCTGTTTTTT.

The rearrangement links TRBV2 to TRBJ1-2, with TRBD1 as a possible D gene (6 bases). Germline V gene sequence: CDR1 SNHLY, CDR2 FYNNEI. The CDR3 is made up of 18 amino acids. The germline V and J ends were trimmed by 0 bases and 0 bases, with 17 bases remaining between them. CDR3 sequence (DNA): TGTGCCAGCAGTGAAGCGCTCAGGGGAGGATTCGCTAACTATGGCTACACCTTC. It encodes CASSEALRGGFANYGYTF.

This clone was detected once. The V and J genes are TRBV13 and TRBJ1-5; a possible D gene is TRBD1 (6 bases). Per the germline V gene, CDR1 is PRHDT and CDR2 is FYEKMQ (reference sequence). Trimming took off 4 bases at V and 3 bases at J, with 10 bases between the two ends. The CDR3 spans 14 residues. Here the CDR3 DNA reads TGTGCCAGCAGCTCTGGACAGATCAATCAGCCCCAGCATTTT. Amino acid sequence: CASSSGQINQPQHF. Full variable domain (rest looked up from reference TRBV13 and TRBJ1-5): AAGVIQSPRHLIKEKRETATLKCYPIPRHDTVYWYQQGPGQDPQFLISFYEKMQSDKGSIPDRFSAQQFSDYHSELNMSSLELGDSALYFCASSSGQINQPQHFGDGTRLSIL.

On this clone itself: The junction differs from germline at one of its ends, possibly a read error. This chain joins TRBV19 and TRBJ1-1; D is possibly TRBD1 (6 bases). Germline CDR1 LNHDA, CDR2 SQIVND (reference sequence). This CDR3 has 13 residues. Here the CDR3 reads CASSITGNAEAFF. The CDR3 nucleotides are TGTGCCAGTAGTATCACAGGGAACGCTGAAGCTTTCTTT.

The genes are TRBV18 and TRBJ1-5; D gene unclear. Germline lookup yields CDR1 KGHSH and CDR2 LQKENI. The CDR3 runs to 12 residues. The V gene lost 4 bases and the J gene lost 2 bases, with 3 bases spanning the gap. CDR3 amino acids: CASSHGNQPQHF. The CDR3 region has the DNA TGTGCCAGCTCACACGGCAATCAGCCCCAGCATTTT.

The gene calls are TRBV4-1 and TRBJ1-4; TRBD1 is a possible D gene (5 bases). Germline V lookup: CDR1 MGHRA, CDR2 YSYEKL. Trimming left V 2 bases short and J 8 bases short, with 9 bases between. The CDR3 length is 13 residues. CDR3 sequence reads: CASSQPRAEKLFF. CDR3 nucleotides: TGCGCCAGCAGCCAACCCAGGGCCGAAAAACTGTTTTTT.

The chain combines TRBV5-1 with TRBJ2-7; 9 bases align to TRBD1. The CDR3 has 15 amino acids. With 4 bases clipped from V and 4 bases from J, the junction kept 9 bases outside the gene matches. Germline V CDR1 and CDR2: SGHRS, YFSETQ. This chain's CDR3 is CASSSGGTGLYEQYF. DNA for the CDR3: TGCGCCAGCAGCAGCGGCGGGACAGGGCTTTACGAGCAGTACTTC.

A few counts support this clone. This chain joins TRBV19 and TRBJ1-2; TRBD1 might be the D (6 bases). CDR1 is LNHDA, CDR2 SQIVND, per germline (reference sequence). The CDR3 has 12 residues. Trimming removed 6 bases from V and 5 bases from J, with 10 bases in between. The CDR3 loop is CASRRQDYGYTF. The CDR3 DNA reads TGTGCCAGTAGACGACAGGATTATGGCTACACCTTC.

The chain combines TRBV27 with TRBJ2-7; 13 nucleotides align to TRBD2. The J segment lost 5 bases and the V segment lost 6 bases, leaving 7 bases of the junction unmatched. The CDR3 is 15 residues long. Germline V gene lookup returns CDR1 MNHEY and CDR2 SMNVEV (reference sequence). This chain's CDR3 is CASSQGTSGTHEQYF. CDR3 bases: TGTGCCAGCAGCCAGGGGACTAGCGGGACCCACGAGCAGTACTTC.

V is TRBV11-2 and J is TRBJ2-5; no clear D gene. From germline, CDR1 is SGHAT and CDR2 FQNNGV. V lost 5 bases and J 4 bases, leaving 14 bases between the germline ends. The CDR3 loop spans 14 amino acids. The DNA for the CDR3 is TGTGCCAGCAGCCCTCAGCGCCCCGGAGAGACCCAGTACTTC. Its protein is CASSPQRPGETQYF. The full variable domain, with the rest looked up from reference TRBV11-2 and TRBJ2-5, is EAGVAQSPRYKIIEKRQSVAFWCNPISGHATLYWYQQILGQGPKLLIQFQNNGVVDDSQLPKDRFSAERLKGVDSTLKIQPAKLEDSAVYLCASSPQRPGETQYFGPGTRLLVL.

This chain joins TRBV27 and TRBJ2-3, with no clear D. This CDR3 spans 12 amino acids. CDR1 and CDR2 from the germline V gene are MNHEY and SMNVEV (reference sequence). Trimming shortened V by 5 bases and J by 10 bases, and 13 bases separated the two germline ends. The CDR3 DNA reads TGTGCCAGCAGTGAGAGTTATGGGGCGCAGTATTTT. Translated: CASSESYGAQYF.

The J gene is TRBJ1-1, the V gene TRBV6-4; D possibly corresponds to TRBD1 (5 bases). Germline V lookup: CDR1 MRHNA, CDR2 SNTAGT. CDR3 size: 13 residues. With 5 bases removed from V and 1 base from J, the gap between germline ends came to 8 bases. CDR3 protein: CASSRTGNTEAFF. DNA of the CDR3: TGTGCCAGCAGTAGAACAGGGAACACTGAAGCTTTCTTT.

This chain links TRBV13 with TRBJ1-1; possibly TRBD1 for D (6 bases). This CDR3 is 15 amino acids long. V lost 5 bases and J lost 7, with 20 bases in between. CDR1 PRHDT and CDR2 FYEKMQ come from the germline V gene (reference sequence). This chain's CDR3 is CASSPHRGGRVEAFF. In nucleotides, the CDR3 is TGTGCCAGCAGCCCACACAGAGGGGGGCGAGTTGAAGCTTTCTTT.

This clone was counted once. The gene calls are TRBV5-1 and TRBJ1-1, with a weak D call TRBD1 (5 bases). Trimming shortened V by 4 bases and J by 3 bases, and 10 bases separated the two germline ends. The CDR3 contains 13 residues. Germline V gene data show CDR1 as SGHRS and CDR2 as YFSETQ. Here the CDR3 DNA reads TGCGCCAGCAGCCCGGGGGGGTACACTGAAGCTTTCTTT. This sequence encodes CASSPGGYTEAFF. The variable domain in full, with the rest retrieved from reference TRBV5-1 and TRBJ1-1, is KAGVTQTPRYLIKTRGQQVTLSCSPISGHRSVSWYQQTPGQGLQFLFEYFSETQRNKGNFPGRFSGRQFSNSRSEMNVSTLELGDSALYLCASSPGGYTEAFFGQGTRLTVV.

The chain employs TRBV29-1 and TRBJ2-1; 8 bases are shared with TRBD2. The CDR3 runs 16 residues. Germline values: CDR1 SQVTM, CDR2 ANQGSEA. V lost 1 base and J lost 3; bases outside the gene matches: 8. CDR3 sequence reads: CSVEGFGGRNYNEQFF. The CDR3 bases are TGCAGCGTTGAAGGATTTGGCGGGAGGAACTACAATGAGCAGTTCTTC.